The T cell receptor beta chain under discussion was sequenced for a study of T-cell memory formation after mild COVID-19. This clonotype was seen a few times. Barcoded TCR alpha and TCR beta cDNA libraries with UMIs came from 5'RACE using constant-segment primers. TCRdb itself ran the 5' RACE reads through MiXCR, one entry per CDR3 protein. Of 65,000 to 90,000 distinct CDR3 sequences listed, 11% to 15% are singletons. The TCR originated in an adult woman who had mild COVID-19 (a few samples of this study predate the infection). Cell type and time point are not known. Specimen: PBMCs or a T cell subset sorted from them (not recorded which).

The CDR3 loop reads CASSQDTIRVVAKNIQYF. CDR3 bases: TGTGCCAGCAGCCAGGATACGATCAGAGTTGTAGCCAAAAACATTCAGTACTTC. The rearrangement joins TRBV4-2 to TRBJ2-4, with no clear D. V was clipped by 3 bases and J by 0 bases, with 18 bases between them. This CDR3 comprises 18 residues. Germline CDR1 reads LGHNA; CDR2 reads YNFKEQ.